This TCR beta chain stems from a study of shared clonotypes between healthy human individuals. Findings and limits, study-wide: The represented genetic and exposure-history diversity was limited by the small number of donors.

CDR3 length: 17 amino acids. The V gene lost 0 bases and the J gene lost 2 bases, with 16 bases spanning the gap. Germline assignment: CDR1 SGHTA and CDR2 FQGTGA. Genomic DNA of every subset was divided equally among multiple immunoSEQ plates. Each PCR replicate from the sorted subsets contained about 180 ng DNA, which is 25,000 to 30,000 T cell genomes. Produced via immunoSEQ multiplex PCR; TCRdb's table is partial and in-frame only. The data contain around 2.5 million clones, approximately 93% of them singletons. As concerns this clone: No antigen is known for it.

This chain connects TRBV7-3 to TRBJ2-5; D may be TRBD2 (6 bases). The sample was naive CD4+ T cells from PBMCs. Subset specified: CD45RA+ positively selected. This clonotype was sampled from a man between 18 and 35 years old in good health. Some clones in this sample may be carry-over from other donors' samples. DNA for the CDR3: TGTGCCAGCAGCTTAACGCCGCCGCAGGCGGGACAAGAGACCCAGTACTTC. This gives the protein CASSLTPPQAGQETQYF.